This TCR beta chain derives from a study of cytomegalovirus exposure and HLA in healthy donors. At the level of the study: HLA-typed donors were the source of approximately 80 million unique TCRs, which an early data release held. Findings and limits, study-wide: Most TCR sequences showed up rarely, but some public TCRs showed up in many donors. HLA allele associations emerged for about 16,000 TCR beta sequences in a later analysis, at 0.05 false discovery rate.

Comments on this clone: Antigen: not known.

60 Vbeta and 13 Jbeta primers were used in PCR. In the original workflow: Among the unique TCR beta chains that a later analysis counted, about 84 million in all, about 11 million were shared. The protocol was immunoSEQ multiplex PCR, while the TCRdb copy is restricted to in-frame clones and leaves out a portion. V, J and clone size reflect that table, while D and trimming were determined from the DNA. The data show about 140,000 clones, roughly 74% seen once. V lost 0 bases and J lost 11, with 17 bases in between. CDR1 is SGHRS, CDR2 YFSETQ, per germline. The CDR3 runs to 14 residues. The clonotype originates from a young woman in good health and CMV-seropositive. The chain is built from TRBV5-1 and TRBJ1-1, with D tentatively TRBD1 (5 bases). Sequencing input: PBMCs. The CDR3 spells CASSLARQRGRAFF. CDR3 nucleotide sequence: TGCGCCAGCAGCTTGGCGAGACAGAGAGGACGGGCTTTCTTT.